This T cell receptor beta chain was identified during a study of T cell responses to AZD1222 COVID-19 vaccine. Findings of the study overall: The sample set comprised mostly white British donors with more females, and clonal diversity was possibly underestimated. No repertoire was sampled before or during the peak T cell response, only after it.

As to this clone: The antigen is undetermined.

The CDR3 consists of 14 residues. Germline values: CDR1 LNHNV, CDR2 YYDKDF (reference sequence). Trimming left V 1 base short and J 2 bases short, with 9 bases between. Sequencing used immunoSEQ multiplex PCR; TCRdb keeps in-frame clones, though not all of them. Here the sample spans about 110,000 clones, roughly 90% being singletons. Sequencing was performed on peripheral blood, taken 28 days after the second AZD1222 dose. The chain carries TRBV15 and TRBJ2-7; perhaps D is TRBD1 or TRBD2 (5 bases each). The receptor's source is an adult who received the AZD1222 COVID-19 vaccine. CDR3 DNA: TGTGCCACCAGCAGAGGGGACGGGGCCTACGAGCAGTACTTC. Amino acids: CATSRGDGAYEQYF.